A single T cell receptor (beta chain) is shown here with its context. TCRdb's table, derived via immunoSEQ multiplex PCR, lists solely in-frame clones and lacks some. The data show approximately 140,000 clones, about four fifths seen once. Germline V gene sequence: CDR1 SGHRS, CDR2 YFSETQ. The CDR3 runs to 15 residues. V was shortened by 3 bases and J by 2 bases, with 14 bases between the two germline ends. This entry belongs to a study of blood T cell repertoires in COVID-19. Across the study: Whether acute or convalescent, the COVID-19 samples came from the United States, Italy and Spain.

The clonotype originates from a human donor with acute or convalescent COVID-19. The donor label of this sample is uncertain. V and J are TRBV5-1 and TRBJ1-2; weak D call: TRBD1 (6 bases). The sequenced material came from peripheral blood. CDR3 residues: CASSSGQGTNYGYTF. The CDR3 coding sequence is TGCGCCAGCAGCTCCGGGCAGGGGACAAACTATGGCTACACCTTC. Combining the CDR3 with reference TRBV5-1 and TRBJ1-2 gives the whole variable domain KAGVTQTPRYLIKTRGQQVTLSCSPISGHRSVSWYQQTPGQGLQFLFEYFSETQRNKGNFPGRFSGRQFSNSRSEMNVSTLELGDSALYLCASSSGQGTNYGYTFGSGTRLTVV.